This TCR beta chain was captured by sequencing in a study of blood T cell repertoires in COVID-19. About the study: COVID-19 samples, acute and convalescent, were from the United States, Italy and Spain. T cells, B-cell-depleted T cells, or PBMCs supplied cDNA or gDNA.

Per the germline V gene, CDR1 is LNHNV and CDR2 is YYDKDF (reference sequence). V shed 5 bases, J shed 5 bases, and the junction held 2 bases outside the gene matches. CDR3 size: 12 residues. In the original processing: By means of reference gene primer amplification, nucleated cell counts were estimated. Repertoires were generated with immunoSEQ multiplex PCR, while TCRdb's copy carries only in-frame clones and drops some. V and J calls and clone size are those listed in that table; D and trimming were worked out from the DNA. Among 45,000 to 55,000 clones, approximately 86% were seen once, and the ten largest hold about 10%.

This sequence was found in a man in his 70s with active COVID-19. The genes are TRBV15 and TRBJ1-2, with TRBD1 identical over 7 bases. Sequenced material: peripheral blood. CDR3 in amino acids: CATSEQGYGYTF. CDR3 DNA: TGTGCCACCAGCGAACAGGGGTATGGCTACACCTTC. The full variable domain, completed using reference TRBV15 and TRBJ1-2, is DAMVIQNPRYQVTQFGKPVTLSCSQTLNHNVMYWYQQKSSQAPKLLFHYYDKDFNNEADTPDNFQSRRPNTSFCFLDIRSPGLGDTAMYLCATSEQGYGYTFGSGTRLTVV.